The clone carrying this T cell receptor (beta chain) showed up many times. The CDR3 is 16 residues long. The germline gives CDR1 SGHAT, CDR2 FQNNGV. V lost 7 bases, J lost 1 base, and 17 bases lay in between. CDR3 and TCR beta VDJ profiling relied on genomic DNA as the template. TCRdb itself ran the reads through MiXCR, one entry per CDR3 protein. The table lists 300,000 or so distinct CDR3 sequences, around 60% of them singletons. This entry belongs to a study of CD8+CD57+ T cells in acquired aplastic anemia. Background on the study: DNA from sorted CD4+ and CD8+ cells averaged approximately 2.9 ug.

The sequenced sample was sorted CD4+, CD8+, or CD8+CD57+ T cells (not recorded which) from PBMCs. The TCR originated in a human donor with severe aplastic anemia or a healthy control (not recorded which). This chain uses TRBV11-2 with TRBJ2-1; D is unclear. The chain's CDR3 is CASTSLSVGSYNEQFF. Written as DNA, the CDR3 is TGTGCCAGCACCTCATTGTCCGTCGGTTCCTACAATGAGCAGTTCTTC. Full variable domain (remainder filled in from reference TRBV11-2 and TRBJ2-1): EAGVAQSPRYKIIEKRQSVAFWCNPISGHATLYWYQQILGQGPKLLIQFQNNGVVDDSQLPKDRFSAERLKGVDSTLKIQPAKLEDSAVYLCASTSLSVGSYNEQFFGPGTRLTVL.